These 20 T cell receptor beta chains originate from one sample sequenced in a study of T cell changes during pregnancy in multiple sclerosis (dated 2019 in TCRdb). Library generation was performed with the immunoSEQ multiplex PCR assay. TCRdb limited this immuneACCESS table to in-frame rearrangements with V and J called. A share of clones is missing; checked studies link under half to unresolved V genes, and the rest is unexplained. This sample comprises roughly 68,000 clones, about 90% of them detected only once. Jointly, the top ten make up about 1.4% of the sample. Sequenced here: peripheral blood, sampled in the second trimester of pregnancy. Receptors originate from a female donor in good health, enrolled as a control in a pregnancy study.

J is TRBJ2-3 and V is TRBV27, with TRBD1 matching 10 bases. The V and J ends lost 3 bases and 4 bases, in that order; junction bases with no gene match: 4. Looked up from germline, CDR1 is MNHEY and CDR2 is SMNVEV (reference sequence). The CDR3 loop spans 15 amino acids. CDR3 residues: CASSLRDRGPDTQYF. CDR3 nucleotides: TGTGCCAGCAGTTTGAGGGACAGGGGTCCAGATACGCAGTATTTT.

With regard to this clone: This likely comes from a read error, as the CDR3 has no conserved phenylalanine or tryptophan at its end. The DNA is left out, because the CDR3 cannot be placed on it with certainty; the CDR3 is given as TCRdb lists it. The J gene is TRBJ2-7, the V gene TRBV5-6; TRBD2 is the table's D call and was not checked against the DNA. CDR1 is SGHDT and CDR2 is YYEEEE in the germline V gene. With termini counted, the CDR3 has 12 amino acids. The CDR3 is CASSATSASLLY.

This CDR3 reads CASSEGGHQPQHF. The CDR3 region has the DNA TGTGCCAGCTCAGAAGGAGGTCATCAGCCCCAGCATTTT. This chain joins TRBV18 and TRBJ1-5; D uncertain. The germline V and J ends were trimmed by 5 bases and 5 bases, with 10 bases remaining between them. Germline V CDR1 and CDR2: KGHSH, LQKENI. The CDR3 contains 13 residues.

As DNA, the CDR3 is TGCAGCGGCACCGGGGGGGGCGAGCAGTACTTC. It yields the protein CSGTGGGEQYF. The chain recombines TRBV29-1 with TRBJ2-7; 8 nucleotides match TRBD2. Germline CDR1 and CDR2: SQVTM and ANQGSEA. The CDR3 totals 11 residues. Losses at the gene ends were 7 bases for V and 6 bases for J; bases not matched to a gene: 5.

The rearrangement joins TRBV5-1 to TRBJ2-3; TRBD1 is a possible D gene (7 bases). V was trimmed by 0 bases and J by 3 bases, leaving 14 bases between them. This CDR3 has 16 residues. The V gene's germline CDR1 is SGHRS and CDR2 YFSETQ. DNA of the CDR3: TGCGCCAGCAGCTTGGGCGTCCAGGGGGGAACAGATACGCAGTATTTT. Protein product: CASSLGVQGGTDTQYF.

The chain combines TRBV11-2 with TRBJ2-2; no reliable D call. The V end was cut by 3 bases, the J end by 1 base, with 9 bases between. The CDR3 length is 15 residues. CDR1 is SGHAT, CDR2 FQNNGV, per germline. CDR3 protein: CASSFTTVNTGELFF. The DNA of the CDR3 is TGTGCCAGCAGCTTTACGACTGTGAACACCGGGGAGCTGTTTTTT.

The gene calls are TRBV7-8 and TRBJ2-1; 11 nucleotides agree with TRBD2. Germline CDR1 and CDR2: SGHVS and FQNEAQ. CDR3 length: 17 amino acids. The V segment lost 0 bases and the J segment 3 bases; nucleotides outside the gene matches: 4. CDR3 sequence: CASSLARLAGNYNEQFF. The CDR3 DNA reads as TGTGCCAGCAGCTTAGCCCGACTAGCGGGGAACTACAATGAGCAGTTCTTC.

This rearrangement joins TRBV11-3 to TRBJ2-6, with 10 nucleotides matching TRBD1. CDR1 and CDR2 (germline): SGHNT, YENEEA. This CDR3 region has 18 residues. The junction had 8 bases not matched to a gene; V was cut back by 5 bases and J by 1 base. The CDR3 nucleotides read TGTGCCAGCAGCGTCTTCTTGGACAGGGGGTCTGGGGCCAACGTCCTGACTTTC. It encodes CASSVFLDRGSGANVLTF.

The rearrangement joins TRBV6-5 to TRBJ1-5, with D maybe TRBD1 (5 bases). V was trimmed by 5 bases and J by 0 bases, leaving 8 bases between them. This CDR3 is 14 amino acids long. Germline CDR1 reads MNHEY; CDR2 reads SVGAGI. This CDR3 reads CASSRDFSNQPQHF. CDR3 DNA sequence: TGTGCCAGCAGTCGGGACTTTAGCAATCAGCCCCAGCATTTT.

This clone was observed once. The rearrangement uses TRBV5-6 and TRBJ2-5; a weak D match, TRBD1 (6 bases). V lost 4 bases to trimming and J lost 5 bases, with 9 bases between them. CDR1 is SGHDT, CDR2 YYEEEE, per germline. CDR3 length equals 12 residues. CDR3: CASSTGLETQYF. DNA for the CDR3: TGTGCCAGCAGCACAGGGTTGGAGACCCAGTACTTC.

The chain links TRBV6-4 to TRBJ2-7; possibly TRBD1 for D (5 bases). Germline values: CDR1 MRHNA, CDR2 SNTAGT. The CDR3 is 16 amino acids. Trimming took off 0 bases at V and 1 base at J, with 13 bases between the two ends. CDR3 DNA sequence: TGTGCCAGCAGTGACTCGAGGTCAGGGAAGTCCTACGAGCAGTACTTC. It translates to CASSDSRSGKSYEQYF.

The chain employs TRBV6-6 and TRBJ2-2; unclear D gene. This CDR3 spans 14 amino acids. V was shortened by 7 bases and J by 9 bases, with 18 bases between the two germline ends. Germline CDR1 is MNHNY and CDR2 is SVGAGI (reference sequence). The CDR3 sequence: CASTSRERSRELFF. The CDR3, as DNA: TGTGCCAGCACCTCGCGTGAACGGTCTCGGGAGCTGTTTTTT.

The chain joins TRBV19 to TRBJ1-6; possibly TRBD1 for D (5 bases). This CDR3 is built from 16 residues. Germline CDR1 reads LNHDA; CDR2 reads SQIVND (reference sequence). Trimming left V 3 bases short and J 9 bases short, with 18 bases between. Here the CDR3 DNA reads TGTGCCAGTAGTATGGGACCTCAGGGAGGCGGTTCACCCCTCCACTTT. Translating gives CASSMGPQGGGSPLHF.

The genes are TRBV25-1 and TRBJ2-5; 11 bases match TRBD2. In germline, CDR1 is MGHDK, CDR2 SYGVNS. V trimming: 3 bases; J trimming: 5 bases; junction bases outside the gene matches: 8. This CDR3 has 16 amino acids. The CDR3 DNA follows: TGTGCCAGCAGTGACCTAGCGGGGGGTCTGGAGGAGACCCAGTACTTC. Its translation: CASSDLAGGLEETQYF.

The chain employs TRBV5-6 and TRBJ1-4; weak D call: TRBD1 (6 bases). The CDR3 consists of 15 residues. Trimming removed 1 base from V and 7 bases from J, with 14 bases in between. Germline CDR1 is SGHDT and CDR2 is YYEEEE. CDR3 amino acids: CASSLYGQGSEKLFF. CDR3 DNA sequence: TGTGCCAGCAGCTTGTATGGGCAGGGGAGTGAAAAACTGTTTTTT.

This sequence joins TRBV5-1 and TRBJ2-3; D is undetermined. The V gene lost 4 bases and the J gene lost 1 base, with 10 bases spanning the gap. Germline-derived CDR1 and CDR2 are SGHRS and YFSETQ. The CDR3 runs 14 residues. The CDR3 here is CASSSVSGTDTQYF. CDR3 bases: TGCGCCAGCAGCAGCGTTTCGGGCACAGATACGCAGTATTTT.

This clone has more than one count but fewer than ten. This chain links TRBV19 with TRBJ1-2, with 8 bases identical to TRBD1. Germline V gene sequence: CDR1 LNHDA, CDR2 SQIVND (reference sequence). Trimming took 5 bases from V and 3 from J; bases not matched to a gene: 20. The CDR3 loop spans 19 amino acids. CDR3 sequence reads: CASSLWGWAGGTVDYGYTF. For the CDR3, the DNA is TGTGCCAGTAGTCTATGGGGGTGGGCAGGGGGCACTGTTGACTATGGCTACACCTTC. Combining the CDR3 with reference TRBV19 and TRBJ1-2 gives the whole variable domain DGGITQSPKYLFRKEGQNVTLSCEQNLNHDAMYWYRQDPGQGLRLIYYSQIVNDFQKGDIAEGYSVSREKKESFPLTVTSAQKNPTAFYLCASSLWGWAGGTVDYGYTFGSGTRLTVV.

This clone is a singleton in its sample. This rearrangement joins TRBV2 to TRBJ2-7; possibly TRBD1 for D (6 bases). V lost 8 bases, J lost 2 bases, and 16 bases lay in between. This CDR3 has 14 amino acids. Germline loops: CDR1 SNHLY, CDR2 FYNNEI. The DNA for the CDR3 is TGTGCCAGCGATGAGGGGGATATAACCTACGAGCAGTACTTC. Translating gives CASDEGDITYEQYF.

The chain joins TRBV2 to TRBJ2-2, with 9 bases aligning to TRBD2. CDR3 size: 15 residues. CDR1 is SNHLY, CDR2 FYNNEI, per germline. J gave up 6 bases and V 5 bases, and 7 bases lay outside the gene matches. The CDR3 region has the DNA TGTGCCAGCAGTTGGGGACTAGCTTTTTCCGGGGAGCTGTTTTTT. This gives the protein CASSWGLAFSGELFF.

The V gene is TRBV10-1, the J gene TRBJ1-3; no firm D call. V shed 0 bases and J shed 1 base, with 10 bases lying between them. Germline V gene lookup returns CDR1 WNHNN and CDR2 SYGVQD (reference sequence). The CDR3 runs to 16 residues. The CDR3 bases are TGCGCCAGCAGTGAGTCGTCGGGTGTTTCTGGAAACACCATATATTTT. Protein product: CASSESSGVSGNTIYF.